The clone carrying this TCR beta chain was recorded a few times. This sample was taken from a study of blood T cell repertoires in COVID-19. On the study more broadly: Samples came from the United States, Italy and Spain, spanning acute and convalescent COVID-19. In each case, the material was cDNA or gDNA derived from T cells, B-cell-depleted T cells, or PBMCs.

The germline V gene has CDR1 SGHDT and CDR2 YYEEEE. This CDR3 spans 17 amino acids. With 1 base removed from V and 6 bases from J, the gap between germline ends came to 20 bases. Source study methods: Cell counts per sample came from amplifying reference gene primers. Profiled with immunoSEQ multiplex PCR; TCRdb holds only in-frame clones, not every one. V and J calls and clone size are as listed in that table; D and trimming were resolved from the DNA. The data hold a few hundred thousand clones, with nearly 90% observed a single time. The receptor comes from a middle-aged woman who had recovered from COVID-19. The J gene is TRBJ1-5, the V gene TRBV5-6, with D unclear. The sequencing input was peripheral blood. Here the CDR3 reads CASSLNGPAQFGQPQHF. The CDR3 DNA is TGTGCCAGCAGCTTGAATGGTCCCGCCCAATTCGGTCAGCCCCAGCATTTT.